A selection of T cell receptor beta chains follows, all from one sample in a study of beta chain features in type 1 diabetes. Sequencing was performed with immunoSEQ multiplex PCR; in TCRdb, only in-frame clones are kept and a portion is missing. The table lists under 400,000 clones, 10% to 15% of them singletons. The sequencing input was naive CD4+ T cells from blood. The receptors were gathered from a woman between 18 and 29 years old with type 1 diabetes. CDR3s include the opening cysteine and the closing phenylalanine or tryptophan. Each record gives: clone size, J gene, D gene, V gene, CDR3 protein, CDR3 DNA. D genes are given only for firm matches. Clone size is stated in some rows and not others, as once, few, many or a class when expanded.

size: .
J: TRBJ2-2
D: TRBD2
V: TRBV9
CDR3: CASSVTGLAGTGELFF
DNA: TGTGCCAGCAGCGTCACGGGACTAGCGGGCACCGGGGAGCTGTTTTTT

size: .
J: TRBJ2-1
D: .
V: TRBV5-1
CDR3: CASSLRREYNEQFF
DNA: TGCGCCAGCAGCTTGAGAAGGGAGTACAATGAGCAGTTCTTC

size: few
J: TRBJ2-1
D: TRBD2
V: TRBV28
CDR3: CASRVTTSGRTLISYNEQFF
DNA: TGTGCCAGCAGAGTAACGACTAGCGGGAGGACCCTAATCTCCTACAATGAGCAGTTCTTC

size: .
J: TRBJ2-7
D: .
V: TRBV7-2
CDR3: CASSSQDSGEQYF
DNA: TGTGCCAGCAGCTCTCAGGACTCCGGCGAGCAGTACTTC

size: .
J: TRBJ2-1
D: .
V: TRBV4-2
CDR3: CASSQDLRQGYNEQFF
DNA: TGTGCCAGCAGCCAAGATCTACGGCAGGGGTACAATGAGCAGTTCTTC

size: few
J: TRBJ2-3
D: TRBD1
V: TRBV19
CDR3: CASSISPGQGTDTQYF
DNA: TGTGCCAGTAGTATCTCACCGGGACAGGGAACAGATACGCAGTATTTT

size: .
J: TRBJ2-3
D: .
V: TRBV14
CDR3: CASSQDRGDTQYF
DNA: TGTGCCAGCAGCCAAGATCGGGGAGATACGCAGTATTTT

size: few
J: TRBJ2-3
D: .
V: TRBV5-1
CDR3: CASRASSTDTQYF
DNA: TGCGCCAGCAGAGCAAGCAGCACAGATACGCAGTATTTT

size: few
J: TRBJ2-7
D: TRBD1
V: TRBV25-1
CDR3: CASSERVGQGPSYEQYF
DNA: TGTGCCAGCAGTGAAAGGGTGGGACAGGGGCCATCCTACGAGCAGTACTTC

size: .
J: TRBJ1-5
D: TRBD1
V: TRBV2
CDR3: CASSGPGTGPNQPQHF
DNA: TGTGCCAGCAGTGGGCCCGGGACAGGGCCCAATCAGCCCCAGCATTTT

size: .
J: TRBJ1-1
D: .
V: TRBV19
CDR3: CASKREGRNTEAFF
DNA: TGTGCCAGCAAGAGGGAGGGAAGGAACACTGAAGCTTTCTTT

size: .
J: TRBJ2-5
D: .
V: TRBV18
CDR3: CASRKSGQETQYF
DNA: TGTGCCAGCCGAAAATCAGGGCAGGAGACCCAGTACTTC

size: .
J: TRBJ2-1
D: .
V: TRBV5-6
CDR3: CASSLNRGDEQFF
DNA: TGTGCCAGCAGCTTAAACCGAGGCGATGAGCAGTTCTTC

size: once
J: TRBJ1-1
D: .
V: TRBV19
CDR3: CASSILGGNTEAFF
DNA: TGTGCCAGTAGTATATTGGGAGGGAACACTGAAGCTTTCTTT